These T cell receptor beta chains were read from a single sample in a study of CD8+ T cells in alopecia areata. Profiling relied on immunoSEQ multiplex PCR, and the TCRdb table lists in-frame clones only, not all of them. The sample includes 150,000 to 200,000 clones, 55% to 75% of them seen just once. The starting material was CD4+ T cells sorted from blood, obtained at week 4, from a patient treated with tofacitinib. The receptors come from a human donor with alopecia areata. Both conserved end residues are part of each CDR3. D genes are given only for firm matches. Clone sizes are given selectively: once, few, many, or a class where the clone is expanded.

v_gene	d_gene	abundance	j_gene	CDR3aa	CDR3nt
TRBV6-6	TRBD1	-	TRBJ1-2	CASNNRGRIYGYTF	TGTGCCAGCAATAACAGGGGGCGAATCTATGGCTACACCTTC
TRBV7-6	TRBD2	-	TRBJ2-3	CASRLAGDGTDTQYF	TGTGCCAGCAGGTTAGCGGGTGACGGCACAGATACGCAGTATTTT
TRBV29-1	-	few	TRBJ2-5	CSVVSWVPETQYF	TGCAGCGTTGTTTCTTGGGTTCCGGAGACCCAGTACTTC
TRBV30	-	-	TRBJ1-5	CAWSAHSSNQPQHF	TGTGCCTGGAGCGCCCACAGTAGCAATCAGCCCCAGCATTTT
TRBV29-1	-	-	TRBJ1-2	CSVGTPAFYGYTF	TGCAGCGTGGGGACCCCAGCCTTCTATGGCTACACCTTC
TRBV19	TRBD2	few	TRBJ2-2	CAGSTGLAGTGELFF	TGTGCCGGTAGTACGGGACTAGCGGGGACCGGGGAGCTGTTTTTT
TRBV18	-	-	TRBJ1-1	CASSHSKNTEAFF	TGTGCCAGCTCACACTCTAAGAACACTGAAGCTTTCTTT
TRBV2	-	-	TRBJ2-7	CASRAVEWAYEQYF	TGTGCCAGCCGCGCCGTCGAGTGGGCCTACGAGCAGTACTTC
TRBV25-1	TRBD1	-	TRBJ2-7	CASSEWGTGVYEQYF	TGTGCCAGCAGTGAATGGGGGACAGGGGTCTACGAGCAGTACTTC
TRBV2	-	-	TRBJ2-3	CASRGDTDTQYF	TGTGCCAGCAGGGGGGACACAGATACGCAGTATTTT
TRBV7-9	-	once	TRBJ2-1	CASSLGQPYNEQFF	TGTGCCAGCAGCTTGGGACAACCCTACAATGAGCAGTTCTTC
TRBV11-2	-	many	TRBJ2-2	CASSSPRGTGELFF	TGTGCCAGCAGCTCCCCTCGTGGCACCGGGGAGCTGTTTTTT
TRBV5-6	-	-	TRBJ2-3	CASSLQDTDTQYF	TGTGCCAGCAGCTTGCAAGACACGGATACGCAGTATTTT
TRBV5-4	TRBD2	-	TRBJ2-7	CASSFGTSYEQYF	TGTGCCAGCAGCTTCGGGACTAGCTACGAGCAGTACTTC
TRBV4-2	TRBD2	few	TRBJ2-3	CASSQDPKLAGGPDTQYF	TGTGCCAGCAGCCAAGATCCTAAGCTAGCGGGGGGGCCAGATACGCAGTATTTT
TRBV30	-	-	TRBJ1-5	CAWSWAAGQPQHF	TGTGCCTGGAGTTGGGCGGCAGGGCAGCCCCAGCATTTT
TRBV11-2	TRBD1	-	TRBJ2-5	CASSLRDRAETQYF	TGTGCCAGCAGCTTAAGAGACAGGGCCGAGACCCAGTACTTC
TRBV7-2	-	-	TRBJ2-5	CASSLARGIQETQYF	TGTGCCAGCAGCTTAGCCCGGGGGATCCAAGAGACCCAGTACTTC
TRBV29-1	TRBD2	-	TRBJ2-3	CSVERGGIDTQYF	TGCAGCGTTGAACGGGGGGGGATAGATACGCAGTATTTT
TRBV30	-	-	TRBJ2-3	CAWSPDRSDTQYF	TGTGCCTGGAGCCCGGATAGATCAGATACGCAGTATTTT
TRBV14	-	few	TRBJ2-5	CASSPVLKGYRETQYF	TGTGCCAGCAGCCCGGTACTTAAGGGATATCGGGAGACCCAGTACTTC
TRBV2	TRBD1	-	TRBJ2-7	CASRQGAKQYF	TGTGCCAGCAGACAGGGGGCTAAGCAGTACTTC
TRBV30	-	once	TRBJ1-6	CAWSVPAGPLHF	TGTGCCTGGAGTGTTCCCGCTGGACCCCTCCACTTT
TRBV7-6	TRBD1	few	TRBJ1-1	CASSRQGARAEAFF	TGTGCCAGCAGCCGACAGGGGGCGAGGGCTGAAGCTTTCTTT
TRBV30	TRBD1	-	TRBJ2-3	CAQGDRGTDTQYF	TGTGCCCAGGGGGACAGGGGGACAGATACGCAGTATTTT
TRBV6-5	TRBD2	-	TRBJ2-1	CASSGGAYNEQFF	TGTGCCAGCAGCGGGGGGGCTTACAATGAGCAGTTCTTC
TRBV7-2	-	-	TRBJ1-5	CASSPGGQINQPQHF	TGTGCCAGCAGCCCTGGGGGTCAGATCAATCAGCCCCAGCATTTT
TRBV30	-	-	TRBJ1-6	CAWKGGINSPLHF	TGTGCCTGGAAGGGGGGCATCAATTCACCCCTCCACTTT
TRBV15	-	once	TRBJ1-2	CATSRATSGYGYTF	TGTGCCACCAGCAGAGCCACGTCTGGCTATGGCTACACCTTC
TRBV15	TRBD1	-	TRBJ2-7	CATSPDRGGYEQYF	TGTGCCACCAGCCCAGACAGGGGAGGTTACGAGCAGTACTTC
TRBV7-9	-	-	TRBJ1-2	CASSLGGQDYGYTF	TGTGCCAGCAGCTTAGGGGGCCAAGACTATGGCTACACCTTC
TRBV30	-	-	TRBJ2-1	CAWSWWGANNNEQFF	TGTGCCTGGAGCTGGTGGGGGGCTAACAACAATGAGCAGTTCTTC
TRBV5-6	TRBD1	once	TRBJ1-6	CASSLPGQRSPLHF	TGTGCCAGCAGCCTTCCGGGACAGAGGTCACCCCTCCACTTT
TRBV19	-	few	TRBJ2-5	CASSTSGVLKETQYF	TGTGCCAGTAGTACTTCCGGAGTACTCAAAGAGACCCAGTACTTC
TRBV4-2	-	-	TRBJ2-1	CASSQEGRGGINEQFF	TGTGCCAGCAGCCAAGAGGGGCGGGGAGGAATCAATGAGCAGTTCTTC
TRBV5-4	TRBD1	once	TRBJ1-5	CASSFQGGDQPQHF	TGTGCCAGCAGCTTTCAGGGGGGCGATCAGCCCCAGCATTTT
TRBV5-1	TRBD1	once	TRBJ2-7	CASNEGTGVHEQYF	TGCGCCAGCAACGAGGGGACAGGGGTCCACGAGCAGTACTTC
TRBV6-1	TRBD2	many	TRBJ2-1	CASSLTSGGNNEQFF	TGTGCCAGCAGTCTGACTAGCGGGGGAAACAATGAGCAGTTCTTC
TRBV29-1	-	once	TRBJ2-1	CSVNRGYNEQFF	TGCAGCGTTAATAGGGGGTACAATGAGCAGTTCTTC
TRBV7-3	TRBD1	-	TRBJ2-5	CASSKTGGGAETQYF	TGTGCCAGCAGCAAGACAGGGGGCGGTGCAGAGACCCAGTACTTC
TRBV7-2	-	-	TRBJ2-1	CASSPLRGEQFF	TGTGCCAGCAGCCCGCTGAGGGGTGAGCAGTTCTTC
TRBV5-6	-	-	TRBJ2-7	CASSLRGDRPYEQYF	TGTGCCAGCAGCCTGAGGGGGGACAGACCCTACGAGCAGTACTTC
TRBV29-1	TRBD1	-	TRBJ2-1	CSMGQVYNEQFF	TGCAGCATGGGACAGGTCTACAATGAGCAGTTCTTC